These 15 T cell receptor beta chains were sequenced from one sample in a study of PD-1 blockade in classical Hodgkin lymphoma. Clones were read by immunoSEQ multiplex PCR, and TCRdb kept only the in-frame ones, dropping some. The sample has some 23,000 clones; roughly 80% are singletons. Time point defined: cycle 4 day 1 (C4D1), after less than 7 weeks of nivolumab. All patients experienced relapse after autologous stem cell transplantation, and brentuximab vedotin exposure was variable. Researchers used magnetic negative selection to pull out pure CD4+ T cells from thawed PBMCs. Sequenced here: CD4+ T cells from blood, sampled before the fourth cycle of nivolumab. Receptors were obtained from a human donor with classical Hodgkin lymphoma.

This sequence joins TRBV28 and TRBJ2-1; D unresolved. CDR3 length: 13 amino acids. Trimming stripped 5 bases from V and 12 bases from J, with 17 bases between. Germline CDR1 and CDR2: MDHEN and SYDVKM. The DNA of the CDR3 is TGTGCCAGCAGTACCACGACCCCAAAGGGGCAGTTCTTC. Protein: CASSTTTPKGQFF.

V and J are TRBV28 and TRBJ1-2; 7 bases map to TRBD1. CDR1 and CDR2 (germline): MDHEN, SYDVKM. V was pared by 4 bases and J by 4 bases, with 6 bases of the junction left unmatched. CDR3 length: 14 residues. The CDR3: CASSYRDSFYGYTF. DNA of the CDR3: TGTGCCAGCAGTTACAGGGACAGCTTCTATGGCTACACCTTC.

The DNA for the CDR3 is TGTGCCAGTAGTATCGGGCGCTACGAGCAGTACTTC. Protein: CASSIGRYEQYF. The chain couples TRBV19 to TRBJ2-7; no clear D. V was clipped by 3 bases and J by 3 bases, with 6 bases between them. This CDR3 has 12 residues. The germline CDR1 and CDR2 sequences are LNHDA and SQIVND (reference sequence).

This chain joins TRBV5-5 and TRBJ2-3; the match to TRBD2 covers 11 bases. The CDR3 totals 16 residues. The junction had 7 bases not matched to a gene; V was cut back by 4 bases and J by 3 bases. Looked up from germline, CDR1 is SGHKS and CDR2 is YYEKEE (reference sequence). CDR3 region: CASSTKLAGATDTQYF. Written as DNA, the CDR3 is TGTGCCAGCAGCACTAAACTAGCGGGGGCAACAGATACGCAGTATTTT.

The gene calls are TRBV29-1 and TRBJ2-1; D possibly corresponds to TRBD1 (5 bases). CDR1 SQVTM and CDR2 ANQGSEA come from the germline V gene. V dropped 4 bases and J dropped 0 bases, with 10 bases sitting between them. CDR3 length equals 14 residues. The CDR3 spells CSVVWQGSYNEQFF. Here the CDR3 DNA reads TGCAGCGTTGTCTGGCAGGGCTCCTACAATGAGCAGTTCTTC.

The J gene is TRBJ1-1, the V gene TRBV19; possibly TRBD1 for D (5 bases). CDR1 and CDR2 (germline): LNHDA, SQIVND (reference sequence). CDR3 length: 13 residues. With 7 bases removed from V and 5 bases from J, the gap between germline ends came to 14 bases. CDR3 residues: CASTLEGRTEAFF. In DNA, the CDR3 is TGTGCCAGTACCCTGGAGGGGAGGACTGAAGCTTTCTTT.

This chain uses TRBV30 with TRBJ2-7; D unresolved. The V end was cut by 5 bases, the J end by 0 bases, with 5 bases between. This CDR3 contains 11 residues. The V gene's germline CDR1 is GTSNPN and CDR2 SVGIG (reference sequence). This chain's CDR3 is CAWALSYEQYF. The CDR3 DNA reads as TGTGCCTGGGCGCTCTCCTACGAGCAGTACTTC. Variable domain in full (rest from reference TRBV30 and TRBJ2-7): SQTIHQWPATLVQPVGSPLSLECTVEGTSNPNLYWYRQAAGRGLQLLFYSVGIGQISSEVPQNLSASRPQDRQFILSSKKLLLSDSGFYLCAWALSYEQYFGPGTRLTVT.

This clone came up a few times. The rearrangement uses TRBV6-5 and TRBJ1-6; no firm D call. Looked up from germline, CDR1 is MNHEY and CDR2 is SVGAGI. This CDR3 spans 14 amino acids. V was cut by 4 bases and J by 12 bases, with 16 bases left in between. Here the CDR3 reads CASSLDFGGKPLHF. DNA for the CDR3: TGTGCCAGCAGTTTAGATTTCGGCGGGAAACCCCTCCACTTT.

The chain combines TRBV5-6 with TRBJ2-7; possibly TRBD1 for D (5 bases). CDR1 is SGHDT and CDR2 is YYEEEE in the germline V gene. The V gene lost 5 bases and the J gene lost 7 bases, with 19 bases spanning the gap. The CDR3 runs to 14 residues. In nucleotides, the CDR3 is TGTGCCAGCAGTTCCGGGCCAGGGCTGCGAGAGCAGTACTTC. Protein: CASSSGPGLREQYF.

The V and J genes are TRBV18 and TRBJ2-1; possible D gene TRBD2, 5 bases. Trimming left V 5 bases short and J 4 bases short, with 12 bases between. The CDR3 spans 14 residues. CDR1 is KGHSH and CDR2 is LQKENI in the germline V gene. The DNA for the CDR3 is TGTGCCAGCTCAAAGGGAGAGGCTTACAATGAGCAGTTCTTC. Its protein is CASSKGEAYNEQFF.

The rearrangement uses TRBV7-2 and TRBJ1-4, with 11 bases aligning to TRBD1. V trimming: 5 bases; J trimming: 8 bases; junction bases outside the gene matches: 7. This CDR3 contains 15 residues. Per the germline V gene, CDR1 is SGHTA and CDR2 is FQGNSA. The CDR3 here is CASSLDRGRGEKLFF. As DNA, the CDR3 is TGTGCCAGCAGCCTGGACAGGGGGCGAGGAGAAAAACTGTTTTTT.

The chain links TRBV30 to TRBJ1-5; D not resolved. V shed 1 base and J shed 3 bases, with 10 bases lying between them. The germline V gene has CDR1 GTSNPN and CDR2 SVGIG (reference sequence). This CDR3 spans 14 amino acids. CDR3 region: CAWSGKTNNQPQHF. The CDR3 coding sequence is TGTGCCTGGAGTGGGAAAACAAACAATCAGCCCCAGCATTTT.

The rearrangement joins TRBV19 to TRBJ1-5; TRBD1 might be the D (5 bases). This CDR3 has 13 residues. Germline V gene sequence: CDR1 LNHDA, CDR2 SQIVND (reference sequence). V lost 6 bases to trimming and J lost 4 bases, with 10 bases between them. The CDR3 spells CASSPGWNQPQHF. The DNA for the CDR3 is TGTGCCAGTAGCCCAGGGTGGAATCAGCCCCAGCATTTT.

The V call is TRBV7-9, the J call TRBJ2-3, with 9 positions matching TRBD2. The trim removed 5 bases at V and 9 bases at J, leaving 15 bases unmatched. This CDR3 has 16 amino acids. Germline CDR1 SEHNR, CDR2 FQNEAQ (reference sequence). CDR3 region: CASSVSQRGERGTQYF. The CDR3 DNA is TGTGCCAGCAGCGTCTCACAGCGGGGGGAGAGGGGGACGCAGTATTTT.

The J gene is TRBJ1-2, the V gene TRBV7-6, with D possibly TRBD1 on 6 matching bases. The CDR3 length is 14 residues. The V end lost 4 bases, the J end lost 2 bases, and 11 bases lay between the germline ends. Germline lookup yields CDR1 SGHVS and CDR2 FNYEAQ. CDR3 bases: TGTGCCAGCAGCTCCCTAGGGACAAACTATGGCTACACCTTC. Amino acid sequence: CASSSLGTNYGYTF. Complete variable domain (other parts from reference TRBV7-6 and TRBJ1-2): GAGVSQSPRYKVTKRGQDVALRCDPISGHVSLYWYRQALGQGPEFLTYFNYEAQQDKSGLPNDRFSAERPEGSISTLTIQRTEQRDSAMYRCASSSLGTNYGYTFGSGTRLTVV.